The clone carrying this TCR beta chain turned up a few times. Its target is unknown. This specimen belongs to a study of T cells in Graves' hyperthyroidism and ophthalmopathy. Turning to the study itself: Blood was drawn when the patient was first diagnosed and still untreated. The study, taken as a whole, reports: Peripheral blood also featured most of the thyroid clonotypes expanded above 0.001.

Among the patients, aged 18 to 65, hyperthyroidism was newly diagnosed and had lasted under 2 months. RNA transcripts served as the template for amplifying TCR beta CDR3 regions. First-round RT-PCR with HTBI primers amplified the TCR CDR3 region. One entry per CDR3 protein results from TCRdb running MiXCR on the multiplex PCR reads. The table has 730,000 or so distinct CDR3 sequences, around 20% seen once. This CDR3 comprises 14 residues. Germline V gives CDR1 LNHDA, CDR2 SQIVND (reference sequence). V was shortened by 6 bases and J by 0 bases, with 11 bases between the two germline ends. The V call is TRBV19, the J call TRBJ1-1; D possibly corresponds to TRBD1 (6 bases). The TCR was taken from a woman aged 50 to 65 with Graves' hyperthyroidism that later progressed to Graves' ophthalmopathy. Material: blood. Here the CDR3 DNA reads TGTGCCAGTAGATTGGAGGGGGTGAACACTGAAGCTTTCTTT. Protein product: CASRLEGVNTEAFF.